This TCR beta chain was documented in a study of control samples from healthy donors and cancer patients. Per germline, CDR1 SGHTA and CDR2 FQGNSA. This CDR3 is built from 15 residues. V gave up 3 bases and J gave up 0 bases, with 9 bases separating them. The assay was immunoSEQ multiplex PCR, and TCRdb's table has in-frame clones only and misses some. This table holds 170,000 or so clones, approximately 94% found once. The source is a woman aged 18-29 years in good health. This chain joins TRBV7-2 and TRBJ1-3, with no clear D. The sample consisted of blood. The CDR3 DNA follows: TGTGCCAGCAGCTTCATGGGGAGCTCTGGAAACACCATATATTTT. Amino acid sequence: CASSFMGSSGNTIYF.